The 28 T cell receptor beta chains in this list originate from one sample, sequenced in a study of graft-versus-host responses after intestinal transplantation. This table comes from immunoSEQ multiplex PCR, and its TCRdb copy is limited to in-frame clones, with some not included. Of some 69,000 clones detected, roughly 92% appear once; the ten largest clones hold about 6.7%. Sequencing was performed on bone marrow, taken roughly 110 weeks after intestinal transplantation. The receptors were gathered from a human patient who received an intestinal transplant, so some T cells may come from the graft donor.

This chain uses TRBV19 with TRBJ1-1; D uncertain. Trimming stripped 0 bases from V and 4 bases from J, with 6 bases between. Germline loops: CDR1 LNHDA, CDR2 SQIVND (reference sequence). CDR3 size: 13 residues. The CDR3 loop is CASSIEIITEAFF. DNA for the CDR3: TGTGCCAGTAGTATAGAGATTATCACTGAAGCTTTCTTT.

This chain uses TRBV6-5 with TRBJ2-1; D may be TRBD1 (5 bases). Per the germline V gene, CDR1 is MNHEY and CDR2 is SVGAGI. This CDR3 contains 14 residues. The ends were cut back, 0 bases at V and 6 bases at J, with 9 bases in the middle. CDR3 bases: TGTGCCAGCAGTTACTCCGGGCAGGGCAATGAGCAGTTCTTC. Its protein is CASSYSGQGNEQFF.

The chain couples TRBV19 to TRBJ2-6; tentative D call: TRBD2 (5 bases). Deletions cut 3 bases from V and 4 bases from J, with 13 bases between. Germline V gene lookup returns CDR1 LNHDA and CDR2 SQIVND (reference sequence). This CDR3 is built from 16 residues. As DNA, the CDR3 is TGTGCCAGTAGTATGATGCGGGCGCGGGGGGCCAACGTCCTGACTTTC. Residues: CASSMMRARGANVLTF.

This clone was recorded a few times. The V call is TRBV9, the J call TRBJ1-1; D is unresolved. V dropped 4 bases and J dropped 0 bases, with 13 bases sitting between them. CDR1 SGDLS and CDR2 YYNGEE come from the germline V gene. CDR3 size: 15 residues. CDR3 nucleotides: TGTGCCAGCAGCTCGGACGGGCAGATGAACACTGAAGCTTTCTTT. Its protein product is CASSSDGQMNTEAFF. Using reference TRBV9 and TRBJ1-1 for the parts outside the CDR3, the full variable domain is DSGVTQTPKHLITATGQRVTLRCSPRSGDLSVYWYQQSLDQGLQFLIQYYNGEERAKGNILERFSAQQFPDLHSELNLSSLELGDSALYFCASSSDGQMNTEAFFGQGTRLTVV.

The chain couples TRBV5-1 to TRBJ1-1; the D gene is possibly TRBD1 (5 bases). CDR3 length: 13 residues. In germline, CDR1 is SGHRS, CDR2 YFSETQ. The germline V and J ends were trimmed by 6 bases and 8 bases, with 17 bases remaining between them. This CDR3 is CASTIDREREAFF. The DNA of the CDR3 is TGCGCCAGCACGATAGACAGAGAGCGGGAAGCTTTCTTT.

The chain employs TRBV5-4 and TRBJ2-3; 7 nucleotides agree with TRBD1. With 2 bases clipped from V and 2 bases from J, the junction kept 2 bases outside the gene matches. Germline assignment: CDR1 SGHNT and CDR2 YYREEE (reference sequence). This CDR3 contains 14 residues. The CDR3 region is CASSFGTATDTQYF. The CDR3 region has the DNA TGTGCCAGCAGCTTCGGGACAGCCACAGATACGCAGTATTTT.

The rearrangement uses TRBV7-9 and TRBJ2-5; 7 nucleotides align to TRBD2. Germline assignment: CDR1 SEHNR and CDR2 FQNEAQ (reference sequence). This CDR3 is 17 amino acids long. After removal of 1 base from V and 1 base from J, the junction contained 9 bases not matched to a gene. The CDR3 spells CASSLVGGGALQETQYF. DNA for the CDR3: TGTGCCAGCAGCTTAGTTGGCGGGGGAGCCCTCCAAGAGACCCAGTACTTC.

The chain carries TRBV19 and TRBJ1-1, with 7 positions matching TRBD1. The V gene end was trimmed by 5 bases and the J gene end by 3 bases; junction bases not matched to a gene: 6. The CDR3 length is 14 residues. Germline V gene data show CDR1 as LNHDA and CDR2 as SQIVND (reference sequence). In DNA form, the CDR3 reads TGTGCCAGTAGTCCAACACAGGGGTACACTGAAGCTTTCTTT. Protein: CASSPTQGYTEAFF.

This chain's CDR3 is CASSVESSEPPLHF. The CDR3 DNA follows: TGTGCCAGCAGCGTAGAGTCCTCCGAGCCACCCCTCCACTTT. The rearrangement uses TRBV9 and TRBJ1-6; D is uncertain. The germline CDR1 and CDR2 sequences are SGDLS and YYNGEE. The CDR3 sequence is 14 residues long. V lost 0 bases, J lost 11 bases, and 12 bases lay in between. The full variable domain, rest sourced from reference TRBV9 and TRBJ1-6, is DSGVTQTPKHLITATGQRVTLRCSPRSGDLSVYWYQQSLDQGLQFLIQYYNGEERAKGNILERFSAQQFPDLHSELNLSSLELGDSALYFCASSVESSEPPLHFGNGTRLTVT.

V and J are TRBV10-2 and TRBJ2-7, with 10 bases identical to TRBD2. This CDR3 spans 18 amino acids. Germline CDR1 reads WSHSY; CDR2 reads SAAADI. The ends lost 4 bases at V and 2 bases at J; junction bases unmatched: 14. The CDR3 region has the DNA TGCGCCAGCAGTGGCTCCGGGCTAGCGGGAGTTCAGCCCTACGAGCAGTACTTC. Amino acid sequence: CASSGSGLAGVQPYEQYF.

V usage is TRBV4-1 and J usage is TRBJ2-5, with D possibly matching TRBD2 (5 bases). The V gene lost 1 base and the J gene lost 5 bases, with 11 bases spanning the gap. Germline V CDR1 and CDR2: MGHRA, YSYEKL. This CDR3 is built from 14 residues. The CDR3 DNA is TGCGCCAGCAGCCAAGCGGGGTTTGCGGAGACCCAGTACTTC. Residues: CASSQAGFAETQYF.

J is TRBJ2-1 and V is TRBV18; possibly TRBD1 or TRBD2 for D (5 bases each). Germline CDR1 is KGHSH and CDR2 is LQKENI. V was pared by 5 bases and J by 8 bases, with 10 bases between. The CDR3 has 12 residues. The CDR3 loop is CASSGDADEQFF. CDR3 in DNA: TGTGCCAGCTCAGGGGACGCTGATGAGCAGTTCTTC.

V usage is TRBV5-1 and J usage is TRBJ1-3; D not certain. The CDR3 sequence is 14 residues long. With 3 bases removed from V and 4 bases from J, the gap between germline ends came to 11 bases. The germline V gene has CDR1 SGHRS and CDR2 YFSETQ. The CDR3 DNA reads TGCGCCAGCAGCTCGTCTTCGGGCGGAAACACCATATATTTT. Its translation is CASSSSSGGNTIYF. The entire variable domain, with the rest obtained from reference TRBV5-1 and TRBJ1-3, is as follows: KAGVTQTPRYLIKTRGQQVTLSCSPISGHRSVSWYQQTPGQGLQFLFEYFSETQRNKGNFPGRFSGRQFSNSRSEMNVSTLELGDSALYLCASSSSSGGNTIYFGEGSWLTVV.

This clone was seen once. The rearrangement joins TRBV7-2 to TRBJ1-6, with 9 bases that match TRBD1. Germline loops: CDR1 SGHTA, CDR2 FQGNSA. The trim removed 8 bases at V and 9 bases at J, leaving 5 bases unmatched. The CDR3 loop spans 13 amino acids. The CDR3 DNA follows: TGTGCCAGCCGTCGACAGGGGGGTTCACCCCTCCACTTT. It yields the protein CASRRQGGSPLHF.

This chain uses TRBV6-1 with TRBJ1-1; D gene uncertain. Trimming left V 6 bases short and J 3 bases short, with 11 bases between. Germline V gene lookup returns CDR1 MNHNS and CDR2 SASEGT. The CDR3 is made up of 13 amino acids. In DNA form, the CDR3 reads TGTGCCAGCAGGTCGGAGGAGGACACTGAAGCTTTCTTT. This translates into CASRSEEDTEAFF.

The CDR3 DNA sequence: TGTGCCAGCAGAAGACAGGGCTACGAGCAGTACTTC. Its translation: CASRRQGYEQYF. This chain joins TRBV6-5 and TRBJ2-7, with TRBD1 matching over 7 bases. This CDR3 region has 12 residues. Trimming at V came to 6 bases and at J to 3 bases, leaving 2 bases not matched to a gene. Germline CDR1 MNHEY, CDR2 SVGAGI.

A single count supports this clone. The chain links TRBV13 to TRBJ1-1; D possibly corresponds to TRBD1 (6 bases). From germline, CDR1 is PRHDT and CDR2 FYEKMQ (reference sequence). V lost 0 bases and J 6 bases, leaving 8 bases between the germline ends. The CDR3 spans 13 residues. Here the CDR3 reads CASSLGRGPEAFF. The CDR3 DNA is TGTGCCAGCAGCTTAGGCAGGGGCCCTGAAGCTTTCTTT.

The CDR3 coding sequence is TGCAGCGTTGTAGCGGGGGGATACAATGAGCAGTTCTTC. Translated, it gives CSVVAGGYNEQFF. V and J are TRBV29-1 and TRBJ2-1; 10 positions agree with TRBD2. V was clipped by 4 bases and J by 4 bases; unmatched bases: 1. From germline, CDR1 is SQVTM and CDR2 ANQGSEA. CDR3 length: 13 residues.

The rearrangement uses TRBV18 and TRBJ1-6; perhaps TRBD1 as D (6 bases). This CDR3 region has 14 residues. Germline loops: CDR1 KGHSH, CDR2 LQKENI. Trimming stripped 3 bases from V and 10 bases from J, with 13 bases between. CDR3 coding DNA: TGTGCCAGCTCACCGGGGGGCGAAGGCTCACCCCTCCACTTT. It translates to CASSPGGEGSPLHF.

This chain uses TRBV9 with TRBJ2-1, with unresolved D. Germline-derived CDR1 and CDR2 are SGDLS and YYNGEE. This CDR3 comprises 11 residues. Trimming cost V 3 bases and J 12 bases, with 10 bases left between them. In DNA, the CDR3 is TGTGCCAGCAGCGCCGATCATGGGCAGTTCTTC. Protein sequence: CASSADHGQFF.

This clone was recorded only once. V and J are TRBV6-6 and TRBJ2-5, with a tentative D call TRBD1 (6 bases). This CDR3 region has 11 residues. CDR1 and CDR2 (germline): MNHNY, SVGAGI (reference sequence). The V end was cut by 6 bases, the J end by 4 bases, with 6 bases between. CDR3 sequence: CASSRGETQYF. The CDR3 DNA is TGTGCCAGCAGCAGGGGAGAGACCCAGTACTTC.

The chain combines TRBV4-1 with TRBJ1-1; possibly TRBD1 for D (5 bases). With 1 base removed from V and 5 bases from J, the gap between germline ends came to 20 bases. The CDR3 has 17 residues. The germline CDR1 and CDR2 sequences are MGHRA and YSYEKL. This chain's CDR3 is CASSQGFGQGGWTEAFF. The DNA of the CDR3 is TGCGCCAGCAGCCAAGGTTTCGGCCAGGGAGGTTGGACTGAAGCTTTCTTT.

The chain carries TRBV6-6 and TRBJ2-3; D not resolved. Trimming pared 0 bases from V and 6 bases from J, leaving 13 bases between. This CDR3 contains 15 residues. Germline V gene lookup returns CDR1 MNHNY and CDR2 SVGAGI (reference sequence). CDR3 in DNA: TGTGCCAGCAGTTACTCGAAAGGGTTTAAGGATACGCAGTATTTT. This gives the protein CASSYSKGFKDTQYF.

V is TRBV15 and J is TRBJ1-1; D possibly corresponds to TRBD1 (5 bases). The CDR3 has 15 residues. Germline assignment: CDR1 LNHNV and CDR2 YYDKDF (reference sequence). V was pared by 0 bases and J by 4 bases, with 12 bases between. This chain's CDR3 is CATSRDLAGLTEAFF. CDR3 nucleotide sequence: TGTGCCACCAGCAGAGATCTTGCAGGGCTCACTGAAGCTTTCTTT.

V usage is TRBV2 and J usage is TRBJ1-5; D might be TRBD1 (5 bases). V dropped 3 bases and J dropped 5 bases, with 11 bases sitting between them. CDR3 length equals 14 residues. CDR1 is SNHLY, CDR2 FYNNEI, per germline. The CDR3 is CASSDDSFHQPQHF. DNA for the CDR3: TGTGCCAGCAGTGACGACAGCTTCCATCAGCCCCAGCATTTT.

The rearrangement joins TRBV29-1 to TRBJ1-1; D might be TRBD1 (5 bases). Germline V gene sequence: CDR1 SQVTM, CDR2 ANQGSEA. The CDR3 runs 13 residues. V dropped 7 bases and J dropped 0 bases, with 12 bases sitting between them. CDR3 in amino acids: CSGDGFLNTEAFF. The CDR3 nucleotides read TGCAGCGGGGACGGTTTCCTGAACACTGAAGCTTTCTTT.

The chain recombines TRBV27 with TRBJ2-7, with D perhaps assigned TRBD1 or TRBD2 (5 bases each). CDR1 and CDR2 (germline): MNHEY, SMNVEV (reference sequence). The CDR3 is 16 residues long. V shed 2 bases and J shed 2 bases, with 16 bases lying between them. The CDR3 region is CASSLVGTKTTYEQYF. The CDR3 DNA reads TGTGCCAGCAGTTTAGTCGGGACCAAGACTACCTACGAGCAGTACTTC.

CDR3 sequence reads: CASETPIRDEGRKTQYF. The CDR3 DNA is TGTGCCAGCGAGACACCCATCCGGGACGAGGGGAGGAAGACCCAGTACTTC. This chain links TRBV27 with TRBJ2-5; TRBD2 is a possible D gene (6 bases). Trimming pared 8 bases from V and 6 bases from J, leaving 28 bases between. Germline-derived CDR1 and CDR2 are MNHEY and SMNVEV (reference sequence). There are 17 residues in the CDR3.